This TCR beta chain was obtained from a study of shared clonotypes between healthy human individuals. The wider study: Three plates each covered CD4 naive and memory; CD8 naive two, CD8 memory one.

Assay used: immunoSEQ multiplex PCR; TCRdb lists only in-frame clones, some missing. The sample yields about 1.1 million clones, 70% to 85% seen once. Germline V lookup: CDR1 MRHNA, CDR2 SNTAGT. Trimming cost V 5 bases and J 0 bases, with 11 bases left between them. There are 15 residues in the CDR3. The study separated CD4+ cells into CD45RA+ naive and CD45RA-negative memory subsets. Sequencing input: memory CD4+ T cells from PBMCs. Subset in this sample: CD45RA-negative fraction. The sequence was collected from a man aged 18 to 29 in good health. Some clones in this sample may be carry-over from other donors' samples. The V call is TRBV6-4, the J call TRBJ1-3, with D possibly matching TRBD1 (5 bases). The DNA of the CDR3 is TGTGCCAGCAGTCCAGGACACGGCTCTGGAAACACCATATATTTT. It translates to CASSPGHGSGNTIYF.